This TCR beta chain originates from a study of T cell responses to AZD1222 COVID-19 vaccine. A word on this clone: Its target is not known.

Study-level findings and limits: Repertoire collection took place solely once the T cell response had peaked. Donor demographics were predominantly white British with a female majority; clonal diversity may be underestimated. Only a handful of AZD1222 recipients were seropositive at baseline.

Here immunoSEQ multiplex PCR was the method, and the copy in TCRdb shows in-frame clones only, minus some. The table has 160,000 or so clones, more than 80% seen once; the top ten hold 3.5% to 5.5%. Trimming at V came to 5 bases and at J to 7 bases, leaving 4 bases not matched to a gene. This CDR3 is 13 amino acids long. Sequences were derived from peripheral blood, sampled 28 days after the second dose of the MenACWY control vaccine. The sequence was collected from an adult who received the MenACWY meningococcal vaccine as a control. The J gene is TRBJ2-2, the V gene TRBV12-3 or TRBV12-4; TRBD2 matches at 7 bases. The DNA for the CDR3 is TGTGCCAGCAGTGGACGGGAGGACGGGGAGCTGTTTTTT. This codes for CASSGREDGELFF.